This T cell receptor beta chain originates from a study of blood T cell repertoires in COVID-19. There are a few counts of this clone. Trimming took 5 bases from V and 4 from J, leaving 13 bases between them. Germline loops: CDR1 SQVTM, CDR2 ANQGSEA. This CDR3 region has 13 residues. Per the original methods: Amplifying reference gene primers gave estimates of nucleated cell counts. This table comes from immunoSEQ multiplex PCR, and its TCRdb copy is limited to in-frame clones, with some not included. V, J and clone size were drawn from that table, and D and trimming were deduced from the DNA. The sample records 250,000 to 350,000 clones, about nine tenths being singletons.

Sample: peripheral blood. This TCR derives from a woman aged 55-75 years with acute or convalescent COVID-19. The gene calls are TRBV29-1 and TRBJ2-3, with a tentative D call TRBD1 (5 bases). The CDR3 DNA reads as TGCAGCGTTTCCCAGGGCAGCTCAGATACGCAGTATTTT. Its translation is CSVSQGSSDTQYF.